This T cell receptor (beta chain) was captured by sequencing in a study of CD8 T cells in ankylosing spondylitis. General study findings and limits: Significantly higher representation of disease-linked clones was reported for matched ankylosing spondylitis synovial fluid. Blood of patients with ankylosing spondylitis appeared to be characterized by a TCR beta motif of several highly homologous variants.

Quantitative 5'-RACE with molecular barcodes generated TCR beta libraries. TCRdb recomputed calls from the 5' RACE reads with MiXCR, one row per CDR3 protein. This table has almost 400,000 distinct CDR3 sequences, under 25% appearing once. V was clipped by 2 bases and J by 3 bases, with 11 bases between them. CDR3 length equals 14 residues. Germline V gives CDR1 SGHRS, CDR2 YFSETQ. This clonotype was recorded a few times. Its antigen is undetermined. The rearrangement uses TRBV5-1 and TRBJ1-2; no clear D gene. Sequencing was carried out using blood, either unsorted or a sorted T cell fraction (not recorded which). This sequence originates from a male donor with ankylosing spondylitis. The CDR3 protein is CASSLNGRDYGYTF. The CDR3 DNA is TGCGCCAGCAGCTTAAACGGACGGGACTATGGCTACACCTTC.